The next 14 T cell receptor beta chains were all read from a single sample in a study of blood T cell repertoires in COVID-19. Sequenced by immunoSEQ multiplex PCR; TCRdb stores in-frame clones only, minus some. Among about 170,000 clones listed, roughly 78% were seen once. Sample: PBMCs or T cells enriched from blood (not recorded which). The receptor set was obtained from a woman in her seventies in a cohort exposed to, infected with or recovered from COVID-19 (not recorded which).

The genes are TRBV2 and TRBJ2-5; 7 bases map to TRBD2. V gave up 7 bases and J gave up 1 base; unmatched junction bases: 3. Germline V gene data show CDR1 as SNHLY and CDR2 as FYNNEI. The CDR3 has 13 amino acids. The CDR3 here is CASKASGQETQYF. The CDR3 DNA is TGTGCCAGCAAGGCTAGCGGCCAAGAGACCCAGTACTTC.

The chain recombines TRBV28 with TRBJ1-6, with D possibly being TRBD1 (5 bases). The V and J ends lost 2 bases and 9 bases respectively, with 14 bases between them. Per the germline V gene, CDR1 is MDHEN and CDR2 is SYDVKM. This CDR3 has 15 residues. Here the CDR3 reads CASSLIGGPGSPLHF. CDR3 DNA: TGTGCCAGCAGTTTAATCGGGGGTCCGGGTTCACCCCTCCACTTT.

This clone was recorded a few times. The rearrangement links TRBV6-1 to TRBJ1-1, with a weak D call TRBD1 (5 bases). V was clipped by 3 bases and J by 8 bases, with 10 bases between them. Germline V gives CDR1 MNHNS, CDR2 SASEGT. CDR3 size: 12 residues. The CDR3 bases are TGTGCCAGCAGTGAGTCAGGGTGGGAAGCTTTCTTT. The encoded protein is CASSESGWEAFF.

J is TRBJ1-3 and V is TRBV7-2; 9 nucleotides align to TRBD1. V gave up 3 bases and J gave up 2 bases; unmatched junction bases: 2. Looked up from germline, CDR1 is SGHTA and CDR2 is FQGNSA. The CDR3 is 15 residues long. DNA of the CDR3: TGTGCCAGCAGCTTTACAGGGGGCACTGGAAACACCATATATTTT. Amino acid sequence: CASSFTGGTGNTIYF.

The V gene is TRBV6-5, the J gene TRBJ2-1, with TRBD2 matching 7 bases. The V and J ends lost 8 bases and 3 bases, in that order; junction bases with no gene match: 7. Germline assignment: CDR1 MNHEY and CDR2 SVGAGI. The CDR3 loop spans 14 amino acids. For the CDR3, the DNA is TGTGCCAGCTGGGGGGGAGACGGCTACAATGAGCAGTTCTTC. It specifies CASWGGDGYNEQFF.

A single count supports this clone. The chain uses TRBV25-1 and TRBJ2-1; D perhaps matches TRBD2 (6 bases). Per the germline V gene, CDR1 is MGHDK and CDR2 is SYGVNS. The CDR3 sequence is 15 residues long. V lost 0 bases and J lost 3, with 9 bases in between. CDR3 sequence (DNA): TGTGCCAGCAGTGAATATTCTAGCGTCTACAATGAGCAGTTCTTC. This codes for CASSEYSSVYNEQFF.

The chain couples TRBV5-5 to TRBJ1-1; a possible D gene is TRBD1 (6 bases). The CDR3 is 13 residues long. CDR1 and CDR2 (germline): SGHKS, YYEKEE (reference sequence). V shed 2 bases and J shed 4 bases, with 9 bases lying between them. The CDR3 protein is CASSLTGSTEAFF. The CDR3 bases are TGTGCCAGCAGCTTAACAGGGAGCACTGAAGCTTTCTTT.

The CDR3 coding sequence is TGCGCCAGCAGCTTGTCCGGACAGGGTTTTTCACCCCTCCACTTT. This codes for CASSLSGQGFSPLHF. The chain is built from TRBV5-1 and TRBJ1-6; 8 bases map to TRBD1. In germline, CDR1 is SGHRS, CDR2 YFSETQ. The CDR3 has 15 residues. Trimming at V came to 1 base and at J to 9 bases, leaving 6 bases not matched to a gene.

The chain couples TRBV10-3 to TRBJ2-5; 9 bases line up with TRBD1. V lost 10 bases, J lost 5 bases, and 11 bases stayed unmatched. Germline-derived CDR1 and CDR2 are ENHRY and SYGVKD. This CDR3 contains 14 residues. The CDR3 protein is CATVGQGGSETQYF. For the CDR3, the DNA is TGTGCCACCGTGGGACAGGGAGGTAGCGAGACCCAGTACTTC.

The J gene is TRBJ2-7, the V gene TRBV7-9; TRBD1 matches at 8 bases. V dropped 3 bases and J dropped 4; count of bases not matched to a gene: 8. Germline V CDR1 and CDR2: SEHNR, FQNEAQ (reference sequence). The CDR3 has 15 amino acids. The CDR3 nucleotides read TGTGCCAGCAGCTTCAGGGGGCCCCAGTTTTACGAGCAGTACTTC. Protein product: CASSFRGPQFYEQYF.

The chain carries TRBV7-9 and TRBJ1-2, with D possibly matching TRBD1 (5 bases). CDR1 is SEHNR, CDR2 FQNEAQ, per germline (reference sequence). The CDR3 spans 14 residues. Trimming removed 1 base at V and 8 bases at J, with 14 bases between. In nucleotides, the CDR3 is TGTGCCAGCAGCTTAGAGGGGACTCTGGGGGGCTACACCTTC. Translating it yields CASSLEGTLGGYTF.

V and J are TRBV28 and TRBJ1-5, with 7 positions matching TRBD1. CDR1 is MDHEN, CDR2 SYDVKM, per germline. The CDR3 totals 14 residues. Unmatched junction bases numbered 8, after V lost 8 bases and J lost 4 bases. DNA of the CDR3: TGTGCCAGCTGCGGGACAGTTACTAATCAGCCCCAGCATTTT. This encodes CASCGTVTNQPQHF.

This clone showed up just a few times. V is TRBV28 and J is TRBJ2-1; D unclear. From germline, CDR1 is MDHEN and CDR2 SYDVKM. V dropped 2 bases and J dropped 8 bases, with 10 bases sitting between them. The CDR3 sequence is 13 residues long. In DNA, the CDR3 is TGTGCCAGCAGTTTACCACCCGCAGATGAGCAGTTCTTC. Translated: CASSLPPADEQFF.

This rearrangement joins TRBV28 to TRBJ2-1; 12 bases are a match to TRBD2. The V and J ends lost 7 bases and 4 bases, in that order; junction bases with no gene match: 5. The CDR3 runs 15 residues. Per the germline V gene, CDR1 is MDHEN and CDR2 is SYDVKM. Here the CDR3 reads CASTPSGREYNEQFF. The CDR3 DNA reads TGTGCCAGCACCCCTAGCGGGAGGGAATACAATGAGCAGTTCTTC.